The 28 T cell receptor beta chains presented below share a single source sample, sequenced in a study of T-cell reconstitution after alpha-beta-depleted transplantation in children. Unique molecular identifiers featured in how the TCRbeta library was prepared. TCRdb processed the PCR reads anew with MiXCR; each CDR3 protein has one entry. The table includes roughly 190,000 distinct CDR3 sequences, about 14% detected once. The specimen was PBMCs from the stem cell graft donor, collected from the stem cell graft. The receptor set was obtained from a human donor who donated a stem cell graft to a child with acute lymphoblastic leukemia.

This clonotype has a count of ten or more. The rearrangement joins TRBV5-1 to TRBJ2-2; possible D gene TRBD1, 6 bases. CDR3 length: 15 residues. The germline V gene has CDR1 SGHRS and CDR2 YFSETQ. The V end lost 0 bases, the J end lost 5 bases, and 11 bases lay between the germline ends. The CDR3 protein is CASSLAAGATGELFF. In DNA, the CDR3 is TGCGCCAGCAGCTTGGCGGCAGGGGCGACCGGGGAGCTGTTTTTT. The full variable domain, rest sourced from reference TRBV5-1 and TRBJ2-2, is KAGVTQTPRYLIKTRGQQVTLSCSPISGHRSVSWYQQTPGQGLQFLFEYFSETQRNKGNFPGRFSGRQFSNSRSEMNVSTLELGDSALYLCASSLAAGATGELFFGEGSRLTVL.

This clonotype was recorded a few times. V is TRBV20-1 and J is TRBJ2-3, with TRBD2 matching 12 bases. The trim removed 0 bases at V and 6 bases at J, leaving 7 bases unmatched. Per the germline V gene, CDR1 is DFQATT and CDR2 is SNEGSKA (reference sequence). CDR3 length: 16 residues. The CDR3 DNA is TGCAGTGCTAGAGATGCTAGCGGGAGGGGGTCGGATACGCAGTATTTT. Translating gives CSARDASGRGSDTQYF.

In regard to this clonotype: This may stem from a read error, because a much larger clone lies one nucleotide away. The rearrangement uses TRBV25-1 and TRBJ2-2; D is undetermined. The CDR3 has 15 residues. Germline V CDR1 and CDR2: MGHDK, SYGVNS. The CDR3 sequence: CAISRHASNTAELFF. The DNA of the CDR3 is TGTGCCATATCAAGGCATGCCTCGAACACCGCGGAGCTGTTTTTT.

V and J are TRBV7-6 and TRBJ1-1, with 8 bases aligning to TRBD1. The germline V gene has CDR1 SGHVS and CDR2 FNYEAQ. J gave up 4 bases and V 5 bases, and 6 bases lay outside the gene matches. The CDR3 runs 14 residues. This chain's CDR3 is CASSHGQGTTEAFF. The CDR3 DNA reads TGTGCCAGCAGCCATGGACAGGGTACCACTGAAGCTTTCTTT. Full variable domain (remainder filled in from reference TRBV7-6 and TRBJ1-1): GAGVSQSPRYKVTKRGQDVALRCDPISGHVSLYWYRQALGQGPEFLTYFNYEAQQDKSGLPNDRFSAERPEGSISTLTIQRTEQRDSAMYRCASSHGQGTTEAFFGQGTRLTVV.

This clonotype was seen repeatedly, ten times or more. The CDR3 coding sequence is TGCAGTGCTAAGGAACAAGATACGCAGTATTTT. Translated: CSAKEQDTQYF. The chain uses TRBV20-1 and TRBJ2-3; D is unresolved. The CDR3 extends over 11 amino acids. Germline V gene data show CDR1 as DFQATT and CDR2 as SNEGSKA (reference sequence). V was trimmed by 4 bases and J by 5 bases, leaving 7 bases between them.

There are many counts of this clonotype. The chain is built from TRBV20-1 and TRBJ2-1; 12 bases align to TRBD2. The V segment lost 6 bases and the J segment 5 bases; nucleotides outside the gene matches: 8. The CDR3 is 15 residues long. Germline V gives CDR1 DFQATT, CDR2 SNEGSKA (reference sequence). This CDR3 is CSADRLAGENNEQFF. CDR3 coding DNA: TGCAGTGCCGACCGACTAGCGGGAGAAAACAATGAGCAGTTCTTC.

This clonotype appeared a few times. The V gene is TRBV5-1, the J gene TRBJ2-7; D gene uncertain. The CDR3 runs to 12 residues. V lost 0 bases and J 6 bases, leaving 7 bases between the germline ends. Germline loops: CDR1 SGHRS, CDR2 YFSETQ. CDR3 in DNA: TGCGCCAGCAGCTTGGACCCCTCCGAGCAGTACTTC. It codes for CASSLDPSEQYF.

This clonotype was detected a few times. The rearrangement links TRBV18 to TRBJ2-6; D possibly corresponds to TRBD2 (5 bases). V was clipped by 1 base and J by 1 base, with 11 bases between them. The length of the CDR3 is 17 residues. Germline V gives CDR1 KGHSH, CDR2 LQKENI. The CDR3 spells CASSPQGSGSGANVLTF. The CDR3 bases are TGTGCCAGCTCACCACAGGGCAGCGGATCTGGGGCCAACGTCCTGACTTTC.

This clonotype was observed at least ten times. The genes are TRBV11-1 and TRBJ2-3; TRBD2 might be the D (6 bases). CDR1 is SGHAT and CDR2 is FQDESV in the germline V gene (reference sequence). The V end was cut by 8 bases, the J end by 0 bases, with 12 bases between. The CDR3 sequence is 14 residues long. The CDR3 DNA follows: TGTGCCAGCGGCACCGGGACTAGCACAGATACGCAGTATTTT. The encoded protein is CASGTGTSTDTQYF.

This clonotype was detected many times. V is TRBV4-1 and J is TRBJ2-3, with 13 positions matching TRBD2. V lost 4 bases and J lost 2; bases outside the gene matches: 6. The CDR3 sequence is 17 residues long. Germline V gene sequence: CDR1 MGHRA, CDR2 YSYEKL. The chain's CDR3 is CASSLQGLAGNTDTQYF. CDR3 bases: TGCGCCAGCAGCCTCCAGGGACTAGCGGGGAACACAGATACGCAGTATTTT.

In this sample, this clonotype turned up many times. V gene TRBV20-1 combines with J gene TRBJ2-1, with TRBD1 as a possible D gene (6 bases). Trimming shortened V by 6 bases and J by 3 bases, and 18 bases separated the two germline ends. Germline V gives CDR1 DFQATT, CDR2 SNEGSKA (reference sequence). This CDR3 is built from 15 residues. CDR3 region: CSANLGGQDYNEQFF. The CDR3 bases are TGCAGTGCCAATTTAGGGGGTCAGGACTACAATGAGCAGTTCTTC.

The CDR3 loop reads CASSLGGALSQETQYF. CDR3 DNA sequence: TGCGCCAGCAGCTTGGGCGGGGCGTTAAGCCAAGAGACCCAGTACTTC. This chain links TRBV5-1 with TRBJ2-5; D may be TRBD2 (6 bases). Trimming removed 0 bases at V and 1 base at J, with 13 bases between. CDR3 length equals 16 residues. Germline V lookup: CDR1 SGHRS, CDR2 YFSETQ.

This clonotype has ten or more counts. This chain joins TRBV5-1 and TRBJ1-2; D is unclear. The germline CDR1 and CDR2 sequences are SGHRS and YFSETQ. Trimming removed 4 bases from V and 7 bases from J, with 20 bases in between. This CDR3 has 15 residues. The CDR3 bases are TGCGCCAGCAGCCTAACTATGACATCGTCTCGTGGCTACACCTTC. Protein: CASSLTMTSSRGYTF. The full variable domain, with the rest looked up from reference TRBV5-1 and TRBJ1-2, is KAGVTQTPRYLIKTRGQQVTLSCSPISGHRSVSWYQQTPGQGLQFLFEYFSETQRNKGNFPGRFSGRQFSNSRSEMNVSTLELGDSALYLCASSLTMTSSRGYTFGSGTRLTVV.

The table lists this clonotype with many counts. The rearrangement links TRBV12-3 or TRBV12-4 to TRBJ2-3; TRBD2 aligns across 11 bases. There are 20 residues in the CDR3. Trimming took 5 bases from V and 0 from J; bases not matched to a gene: 16. The CDR3 is CASSRSGGAPSPSSTDTQYF. The CDR3 nucleotides are TGTGCCAGCAGTCGTAGCGGGGGGGCCCCCAGCCCATCTAGCACAGATACGCAGTATTTT.

This clonotype was recorded at least ten times. This rearrangement joins TRBV18 to TRBJ1-1; D perhaps matches TRBD1 (6 bases). V dropped 5 bases and J dropped 5 bases, with 12 bases sitting between them. Germline-derived CDR1 and CDR2 are KGHSH and LQKENI. The CDR3 consists of 13 residues. The CDR3 coding sequence is TGTGCCAGCTCAGAGGGGGGTATAACTGAAGCTTTCTTT. Translated, it gives CASSEGGITEAFF.

Many counts were recorded for this clonotype. The rearrangement joins TRBV12-3 or TRBV12-4 to TRBJ2-1; the D is unclear. CDR3 size: 16 residues. V was clipped by 5 bases and J by 3 bases, with 17 bases between them. The CDR3 region is CASSISGPRLYNEQFF. As DNA, the CDR3 is TGTGCCAGCAGTATCTCCGGGCCAAGACTCTACAATGAGCAGTTCTTC.

This clonotype was seen repeatedly, ten times or more. The V and J genes are TRBV29-1 and TRBJ2-3, with 7 bases fitting TRBD1. Per germline, CDR1 SQVTM and CDR2 ANQGSEA. The V gene end was trimmed by 5 bases and the J gene end by 0 bases; junction bases not matched to a gene: 2. The CDR3 length is 13 residues. Written as DNA, the CDR3 is TGCAGCGTTCACAGGGGAAGCACAGATACGCAGTATTTT. The encoded protein is CSVHRGSTDTQYF.

The chain employs TRBV28 and TRBJ1-2, with a weak D call TRBD1 (5 bases). The CDR3 has 15 residues. V was trimmed by 9 bases and J by 3 bases, leaving 20 bases between them. CDR1 MDHEN and CDR2 SYDVKM come from the germline V gene. The CDR3 reads CASFTLSGKHYGYTF. The CDR3 coding sequence is TGTGCCAGTTTCACCCTTTCAGGGAAGCACTATGGCTACACCTTC.

The CDR3 is CASSEGDSSYEQYV. The CDR3 DNA follows: TGTGCCAGCAGTGAGGGGGACAGCTCCTACGAGCAGTACGTC. This sequence joins TRBV6-1 and TRBJ2-7, with TRBD1 identical over 7 bases. Germline CDR1 reads MNHNS; CDR2 reads SASEGT. J was trimmed by 0 bases and V by 3 bases; bases with no gene match: 2. The CDR3 covers 14 residues.

This rearrangement joins TRBV18 to TRBJ2-1; 11 bases line up with TRBD2. J lost 5 bases, V lost 3 bases, and 6 bases had no gene match. The CDR3 has 16 amino acids. Germline-derived CDR1 and CDR2 are KGHSH and LQKENI. The CDR3 here is CASSPLLGLADNEQFF. CDR3 DNA sequence: TGTGCCAGCTCACCGCTATTGGGACTAGCGGACAATGAGCAGTTCTTC.

This clonotype was seen a few times. The rearrangement uses TRBV23-1 and TRBJ2-4; TRBD1 might be the D (6 bases). TRBV23-1 is annotated as an ORF whose role is uncertain. This CDR3 comprises 14 residues. Trimming stripped 2 bases from V and 15 bases from J, with 20 bases between. The CDR3 loop reads CASSQIPGHPTRYF. In DNA form, the CDR3 reads TGCGCCAGCAGTCAAATTCCGGGACATCCGACCCGGTACTTC.

The V call is TRBV5-1, the J call TRBJ1-1, with unresolved D. CDR3 length equals 13 residues. Trimming took off 2 bases at V and 2 bases at J, with 7 bases between the two ends. CDR1 SGHRS and CDR2 YFSETQ come from the germline V gene. The CDR3 loop reads CASSLHSNTEAFF. CDR3 DNA: TGCGCCAGCAGCTTACACAGTAACACTGAAGCTTTCTTT.

This clonotype was found many times. The V gene is TRBV20-1, the J gene TRBJ2-1; the D is unclear. This CDR3 is 12 amino acids long. CDR1 DFQATT and CDR2 SNEGSKA come from the germline V gene (reference sequence). Trimming stripped 1 base from V and 8 bases from J, with 9 bases between. This chain's CDR3 is CSARGGVDEQFF. The CDR3 nucleotides are TGCAGTGCTAGAGGGGGTGTCGATGAGCAGTTCTTC.

This clonotype appeared many times. The rearrangement links TRBV12-3 or TRBV12-4 to TRBJ1-4, with D unresolved. CDR3 length: 12 amino acids. With 2 bases removed from V and 4 bases from J, the gap between germline ends came to 2 bases. The CDR3 bases are TGTGCCAGCAGTTTACATAATGAAAAACTGTTTTTT. This sequence encodes CASSLHNEKLFF.

In this sample, this clonotype turned up a few times. The V call is TRBV18, the J call TRBJ2-7; TRBD2 agrees at 9 bases. V was clipped by 2 bases and J by 4 bases; unmatched bases: 6. This CDR3 contains 15 residues. CDR1 and CDR2 (germline): KGHSH, LQKENI. The CDR3 loop is CASSPGAGGGYEQYF. In DNA, the CDR3 is TGTGCCAGCTCACCAGGCGCGGGAGGGGGTTACGAGCAGTACTTC. The full variable domain, its missing parts supplied by reference TRBV18 and TRBJ2-7, is NAGVMQNPRHLVRRRGQEARLRCSPMKGHSHVYWYRQLPEEGLKFMVYLQKENIIDESGMPKERFSAEFPKEGPSILRIQQVVRGDSAAYFCASSPGAGGGYEQYFGPGTRLTVT.

J is TRBJ2-1 and V is TRBV29-1; 9 nucleotides align to TRBD1. This CDR3 is built from 13 residues. CDR1 is SQVTM and CDR2 is ANQGSEA in the germline V gene. After removal of 2 bases from V and 6 bases from J, the junction contained 2 bases not matched to a gene. The CDR3: CSVERDRVNEQFF. CDR3 nucleotides: TGCAGCGTTGAACGGGACAGGGTCAATGAGCAGTTCTTC.

The rearrangement joins TRBV3-1 to TRBJ2-1, with D perhaps TRBD1 (6 bases). Trimming removed 3 bases from V and 7 bases from J, with 10 bases in between. Looked up from germline, CDR1 is LGHDT and CDR2 is YNNKEL (reference sequence). CDR3 length equals 13 residues. The CDR3: CASSQDSQNEQFF. The CDR3 DNA follows: TGTGCCAGCAGCCAGGACAGTCAGAATGAGCAGTTCTTC.

There are many counts of this clonotype. J is TRBJ2-5 and V is TRBV10-3, with 10 bases fitting TRBD2. Germline V gene sequence: CDR1 ENHRY, CDR2 SYGVKD. With 10 bases clipped from V and 5 bases from J, the junction kept 10 bases outside the gene matches. This CDR3 is 14 amino acids long. CDR3 sequence (DNA): TGTGCCAGCGGGGGACTAGCGTGGGGGGAGACCCAGTACTTC. Protein sequence: CASGGLAWGETQYF.